Below, 27 T cell receptor beta chains from the same sample are listed, as sequenced in a study of CD8 T cells in Susac syndrome (dated by TCRdb to the late 2010s). Libraries were made using the immunoSEQ multiplex PCR assay. RNA was extracted using the RNeasy kit, and roughly 0.5 to 1 microgram was reverse transcribed with random hexamers. Starting from the raw public reads, TCRdb applied fastp trimming at Q25, assembled clones with MiXCR and retained in-frame beta chains. A single entry per CDR3 protein holds the most common genes and DNA from its merged rows. The sample table lists about 300,000 distinct CDR3 sequences, just over 90% of them with a count of one. Clones ranked in the top ten supply approximately 0.065% of the sample. The material sequenced was CD4+ T cells from PBMCs. The source is a human donor with multiple sclerosis.

CDR3 in DNA: TGTGCCAGCAGTGAGGAGTACCAAGAGACCCAGTACTTC. Protein: CASSEEYQETQYF. The chain combines TRBV2 with TRBJ2-5; D is ambiguous. Germline V gives CDR1 SNHLY, CDR2 FYNNEI. Trimming took off 3 bases at V and 0 bases at J, with 5 bases between the two ends. The CDR3 contains 13 residues.

This clonotype was seen more than once but under ten times. The chain couples TRBV30 to TRBJ2-4; tentatively, D is TRBD2 (5 bases). V was clipped by 0 bases and J by 9 bases, with 15 bases between them. In germline, CDR1 is GTSNPN, CDR2 SVGIG (reference sequence). There are 14 residues in the CDR3. CDR3 loop: CAWSVSLRESIQYF. CDR3 in DNA: TGTGCCTGGAGTGTAAGCCTCCGGGAAAGCATTCAGTACTTC. Drawing the rest from reference TRBV30 and TRBJ2-4, the complete variable domain is SQTIHQWPATLVQPVGSPLSLECTVEGTSNPNLYWYRQAAGRGLQLLFYSVGIGQISSEVPQNLSASRPQDRQFILSSKKLLLSDSGFYLCAWSVSLRESIQYFGAGTRLSVL.

The chain is built from TRBV18 and TRBJ1-3; D is perhaps TRBD1 (6 bases). Germline CDR1 KGHSH, CDR2 LQKENI. This CDR3 has 14 residues. The V end was cut by 6 bases, the J end by 2 bases, with 11 bases between. This CDR3 reads CASSVQGPGNTIYF. CDR3 DNA sequence: TGTGCCAGCTCCGTACAGGGTCCTGGAAACACCATATATTTT. Variable domain in full (rest from reference TRBV18 and TRBJ1-3): NAGVMQNPRHLVRRRGQEARLRCSPMKGHSHVYWYRQLPEEGLKFMVYLQKENIIDESGMPKERFSAEFPKEGPSILRIQQVVRGDSAAYFCASSVQGPGNTIYFGEGSWLTVV.

This clonotype appeared once. V is TRBV2 and J is TRBJ2-1, with 11 bases lining up with TRBD2. Germline V CDR1 and CDR2: SNHLY, FYNNEI. V was pared by 2 bases and J by 2 bases, with 2 bases of the junction left unmatched. This CDR3 is 16 amino acids long. The CDR3 spells CASSEMGLAAYNEQFF. The CDR3 coding sequence is TGTGCCAGCAGTGAAATGGGACTAGCGGCCTACAATGAGCAGTTCTTC.

The rearrangement uses TRBV6-5 and TRBJ2-7; D is ambiguous. V gave up 6 bases and J gave up 5 bases, with 17 bases separating them. CDR3 length: 14 amino acids. CDR1 and CDR2 (germline): MNHEY, SVGAGI. This CDR3 is CASRARESLNEQYF. The CDR3 DNA follows: TGTGCCAGCAGGGCACGTGAGTCCCTTAACGAGCAGTACTTC.

This chain links TRBV29-1 with TRBJ2-3; 9 bases are a match to TRBD2. V trimming: 8 bases; J trimming: 1 base; junction bases outside the gene matches: 1. CDR3 length: 12 residues. The germline V gene encodes CDR1 SQVTM and CDR2 ANQGSEA. Written as DNA, the CDR3 is TGCAGCTCTAGCGGGGGCACAGATACGCAGTATTTT. It is translated as CSSSGGTDTQYF.

The genes are TRBV7-2 and TRBJ2-7; TRBD2 matches 13 bases. Losses at the gene ends were 6 bases for V and 3 bases for J; bases not matched to a gene: 5. CDR1 and CDR2 (germline): SGHTA, FQGNSA. The CDR3 is made up of 15 amino acids. The CDR3 bases are TGTGCCAGCAGTTCAACTAGCGGGGGGGACTACGAGCAGTACTTC. It translates to CASSSTSGGDYEQYF.

The V gene is TRBV7-2, the J gene TRBJ2-1; 8 nucleotides line up with TRBD2. With V trimmed by 1 base and J by 0 bases, 2 bases remained unmatched. CDR1 and CDR2 (germline): SGHTA, FQGNSA. The CDR3 runs to 16 residues. In DNA, the CDR3 is TGTGCCAGCAGCTTAGACGGGACTAGCTCCTACAATGAGCAGTTCTTC. As protein: CASSLDGTSSYNEQFF. Looking up the rest from reference TRBV7-2 and TRBJ2-1 gives the full variable domain: GAGVSQSPSNKVTEKGKDVELRCDPISGHTALYWYRQSLGQGLEFLIYFQGNSAPDKSGLPSDRFSAERTGGSVSTLTIQRTQQEDSAVYLCASSLDGTSSYNEQFFGPGTRLTVL.

The CDR3 DNA sequence: TGTGCCAGCCGCCAGCGGGAGGGCTACGAGCAGTACTTC. This codes for CASRQREGYEQYF. The chain has TRBV6-5 and TRBJ2-7; 10 positions agree with TRBD2. J was trimmed by 3 bases and V by 8 bases; bases with no gene match: 4. Per the germline V gene, CDR1 is MNHEY and CDR2 is SVGAGI. The CDR3 spans 13 residues.

J is TRBJ1-1 and V is TRBV5-4; maybe TRBD1 (6 bases). Between the trimmed V and J ends, which lost 5 bases and 0 bases, there was a span of 11 bases. This CDR3 region has 14 residues. The germline V gene encodes CDR1 SGHNT and CDR2 YYREEE (reference sequence). This CDR3 reads CASRDRRMNTEAFF. The CDR3, as DNA: TGTGCCAGCAGAGACAGGCGCATGAACACTGAAGCTTTCTTT.

This chain joins TRBV12-3 or TRBV12-4 and TRBJ1-5; D perhaps matches TRBD1 (6 bases). The CDR3 contains 16 residues. Trimming removed 5 bases from V and 1 base from J, with 15 bases in between. CDR3 nucleotide sequence: TGTGCCAGCAGTAGAGGTGGGGGCGGGAGCAATCAGCCCCAGCATTTT. Protein product: CASSRGGGGSNQPQHF.

The chain links TRBV5-6 to TRBJ2-7; D ambiguous. Germline assignment: CDR1 SGHDT and CDR2 YYEEEE. This CDR3 has 14 residues. Between the trimmed V and J ends, which lost 0 bases and 0 bases, there was a span of 7 bases. CDR3 sequence (DNA): TGTGCCAGCAGCTTGGGGCAGATCTCCTACGAGCAGTACTTC. As protein: CASSLGQISYEQYF.

Comment on this clonotype: At one end the junction does not follow the germline gene, possibly because of a read error. The CDR3 DNA reads as TGTGCCAGCAGTTTAGGCCTAAATCAGCCCCAGCATTTT. It specifies CASSLGLNQPQHF. The J gene is TRBJ1-5, the V gene TRBV13, with D hard to call. The CDR3 length is 13 residues. Germline V gives CDR1 PRHDT, CDR2 FYEKMQ (reference sequence).

This chain joins TRBV30 and TRBJ2-1, with D unclear. CDR3 length: 13 amino acids. Trimming shortened V by 0 bases and J by 3 bases, and 6 bases separated the two germline ends. The germline V gene encodes CDR1 GTSNPN and CDR2 SVGIG (reference sequence). Here the CDR3 reads CAWSVSGYNEQFF. DNA of the CDR3: TGTGCCTGGAGTGTTTCCGGCTACAATGAGCAGTTCTTC.

The V gene is TRBV6-5, the J gene TRBJ2-1; D ambiguous. Trimming took 2 bases from V and 10 from J, leaving 6 bases between them. Germline V gives CDR1 MNHEY, CDR2 SVGAGI. The CDR3 is 11 residues long. CDR3 protein: CASSYGTEQFF. DNA for the CDR3: TGTGCCAGCAGTTACGGTACAGAGCAGTTCTTC.

This clonotype was observed a single time. V gene TRBV5-4 combines with J gene TRBJ2-2, with TRBD1 matching 7 bases. V lost 0 bases and J lost 4; bases outside the gene matches: 6. CDR3 length: 16 amino acids. Germline CDR1 and CDR2: SGHNT and YYREEE (reference sequence). The CDR3 region has the DNA TGTGCCAGCAGCTTGGGGCCAGGGGGAACCACCGGGGAGCTGTTTTTT. It translates to CASSLGPGGTTGELFF.

The rearrangement uses TRBV14 and TRBJ1-2, with D unresolved. This CDR3 contains 14 residues. Trimming stripped 5 bases from V and 0 bases from J, with 10 bases between. Germline V gene lookup returns CDR1 SGHDN and CDR2 FVKESK. This chain's CDR3 is CASSLARSNYGYTF. The CDR3 DNA follows: TGTGCCAGCAGCTTGGCCAGGTCTAACTATGGCTACACCTTC. Together with reference TRBV14 and TRBJ1-2, the CDR3 gives the full variable domain: EAGVTQFPSHSVIEKGQTVTLRCDPISGHDNLYWYRRVMGKEIKFLLHFVKESKQDESGMPNNRFLAERTGGTYSTLKVQPAELEDSGVYFCASSLARSNYGYTFGSGTRLTVV.

In DNA form, the CDR3 reads TGCAGCGTTGAAGATTATCGCCGCTATGGCTACACCTTC. Residues: CSVEDYRRYGYTF. This chain connects TRBV29-1 to TRBJ1-2; D remains unclear. The ends were cut back, 0 bases at V and 4 bases at J, with 9 bases in the middle. The CDR3 runs 13 residues. Germline loops: CDR1 SQVTM, CDR2 ANQGSEA.

The rearrangement joins TRBV25-1 to TRBJ2-5; 8 positions agree with TRBD1. The CDR3 length is 13 residues. The J segment lost 2 bases and the V segment lost 5 bases, leaving 1 base of the junction unmatched. Germline V gene sequence: CDR1 MGHDK, CDR2 SYGVNS. CDR3 amino acids: CASSRTGQETQYF. The CDR3 DNA sequence: TGTGCCAGCAGTCGGACAGGGCAAGAGACCCAGTACTTC.

The chain uses TRBV3-1 and TRBJ1-1; D unresolved. With 1 base removed from V and 0 bases from J, the gap between germline ends came to 9 bases. In germline, CDR1 is LGHDT, CDR2 YNNKEL (reference sequence). The CDR3 consists of 15 residues. This CDR3 reads CASSQGSGMNTEAFF. In DNA, the CDR3 is TGTGCCAGCAGCCAAGGCTCGGGGATGAACACTGAAGCTTTCTTT. The complete variable domain, with remaining parts taken from reference TRBV3-1 and TRBJ1-1, reads DTAVSQTPKYLVTQMGNDKSIKCEQNLGHDTMYWYKQDSKKFLKIMFSYNNKELIINETVPNRFSPKSPDKAHLNLHINSLELGDSAVYFCASSQGSGMNTEAFFGQGTRLTVV.

This sequence joins TRBV7-8 and TRBJ1-4, with D tentatively TRBD1 (6 bases). The germline V gene encodes CDR1 SGHVS and CDR2 FQNEAQ. V lost 4 bases and J 1 base, leaving 7 bases between the germline ends. The CDR3 runs to 14 residues. The CDR3 here is CASSSGETNEKLFF. In nucleotides, the CDR3 is TGTGCCAGCAGCTCAGGGGAAACTAATGAAAAACTGTTTTTT.

V usage is TRBV3-1 and J usage is TRBJ2-1, with TRBD2 identical over 7 bases. CDR1 is LGHDT and CDR2 is YNNKEL in the germline V gene (reference sequence). The CDR3 is made up of 14 amino acids. Trimming at V came to 4 bases and at J to 9 bases, leaving 9 bases not matched to a gene. The DNA of the CDR3 is TGTGCCAGCAGCCCGGCGGGAGCGTGGGGTGAGCAGTTCTTC. It yields the protein CASSPAGAWGEQFF.

The gene calls are TRBV5-1 and TRBJ2-6; tentative D call: TRBD2 (6 bases). The CDR3 spans 18 residues. Deletions cut 3 bases from V and 0 bases from J, with 16 bases between. CDR1 is SGHRS and CDR2 is YFSETQ in the germline V gene. The CDR3 nucleotides are TGCGCCAGCAGCTCCATTAGCGGAATATTCTCTGGGGCCAACGTCCTGACTTTC. Translating it yields CASSSISGIFSGANVLTF.

This chain connects TRBV12-3 or TRBV12-4 to TRBJ1-2; possibly TRBD1 for D (5 bases). This CDR3 region has 15 residues. Trimming pared 3 bases from V and 3 bases from J, leaving 14 bases between. The CDR3, as DNA: TGTGCCAGCAGTTTCGCGGGACTCGAGGACTATGGCTACACCTTC. Its translation: CASSFAGLEDYGYTF.

This rearrangement joins TRBV30 to TRBJ2-6; TRBD2 agrees at 7 bases. Germline CDR1 and CDR2: GTSNPN and SVGIG (reference sequence). V lost 2 bases, J lost 2 bases, and 9 bases stayed unmatched. This CDR3 region has 17 residues. CDR3 nucleotides: TGTGCCTGGAGTACCGCGGGGGTTCTGGCTGGGGCCAACGTCCTGACTTTC. It yields the protein CAWSTAGVLAGANVLTF. The whole variable domain, filled in from reference TRBV30 and TRBJ2-6, reads SQTIHQWPATLVQPVGSPLSLECTVEGTSNPNLYWYRQAAGRGLQLLFYSVGIGQISSEVPQNLSASRPQDRQFILSSKKLLLSDSGFYLCAWSTAGVLAGANVLTFGAGSRLTVL.

This rearrangement joins TRBV29-1 to TRBJ2-3; TRBD2 matches 12 bases. The CDR3 runs 14 residues. The V and J ends lost 4 bases and 6 bases, in that order; junction bases with no gene match: 5. CDR1 and CDR2 from the germline V gene are SQVTM and ANQGSEA. The CDR3 region is CSVAKTSGGDTQYF. In DNA, the CDR3 is TGCAGCGTTGCTAAGACTAGCGGGGGTGATACGCAGTATTTT.

The genes are TRBV7-9 and TRBJ1-1; 9 nucleotides agree with TRBD1. The J segment lost 5 bases and the V segment lost 5 bases, leaving 6 bases of the junction unmatched. This CDR3 contains 14 residues. CDR1 SEHNR and CDR2 FQNEAQ come from the germline V gene (reference sequence). The CDR3 loop is CASSPGDRDTEAFF. In nucleotides, the CDR3 is TGTGCCAGCAGCCCAGGGGACAGGGATACTGAAGCTTTCTTT.